These 19 T cell receptor beta chains came from one sample sequenced in a study of beta chain features in type 1 diabetes. For these TCRs, the target antigens are not known. Of the isolated RNA, all was reverse transcribed, and so the sequenced material was expressed TCRB transcripts. Clones were sequenced by immunoSEQ multiplex PCR, and TCRdb holds only the in-frame ones, with some missing. The sample yields roughly 160,000 clones, approximately 7.9% seen once. General study results and limits: Among patients with Type 1 diabetes, TCRB CDR3s were moderately but significantly shorter in every one of the four CD4+ subsets.

Sequenced: central memory CD4+ T cells from blood. These receptor sequences come from a man between 18 and 35 years old with type 1 diabetes.

This clone was observed a handful of times. The chain employs TRBV6-6 and TRBJ1-5, with 8 nucleotides matching TRBD1. V dropped 4 bases and J dropped 4; count of bases not matched to a gene: 9. The CDR3 runs to 16 residues. Germline V gene lookup returns CDR1 MNHNY and CDR2 SVGAGI (reference sequence). This CDR3 is CASSSVSQGANQPQHF. In DNA, the CDR3 is TGTGCCAGCAGTTCCGTCTCCCAGGGGGCAAATCAGCCCCAGCATTTT.

The chain carries TRBV30 and TRBJ2-3, with D tentatively TRBD2 (7 bases). Trimming took 2 bases from V and 3 from J, leaving 12 bases between them. The germline V gene encodes CDR1 GTSNPN and CDR2 SVGIG (reference sequence). There are 14 residues in the CDR3. The CDR3 DNA reads as TGTGCCTGGAGTCTAGGGGGGGGTACAGATACGCAGTATTTT. It codes for CAWSLGGGTDTQYF.

This clone has a handful of counts. V gene TRBV18 combines with J gene TRBJ2-3, with D perhaps TRBD2 (6 bases). Trimming cost V 1 base and J 4 bases, with 6 bases left between them. This CDR3 spans 13 amino acids. Germline CDR1 reads KGHSH; CDR2 reads LQKENI. The DNA for the CDR3 is TGTGCCAGCTCACCACGGGAGGCAGATACGCAGTATTTT. It is translated as CASSPREADTQYF.

The J gene is TRBJ2-2, the V gene TRBV15; no reliable D call. V was cut by 5 bases and J by 0 bases, with 13 bases left in between. Germline lookup yields CDR1 LNHNV and CDR2 YYDKDF (reference sequence). This CDR3 contains 16 residues. The CDR3 DNA sequence: TGTGCCACCAGCCCCTTTGATCAGACGAACACCGGGGAGCTGTTTTTT. As protein: CATSPFDQTNTGELFF.

This clone was counted a few times. The chain employs TRBV7-9 and TRBJ2-2; 10 bases map to TRBD1. Losses at the gene ends were 5 bases for V and 5 bases for J; bases not matched to a gene: 2. The CDR3 consists of 14 residues. Germline V gene lookup returns CDR1 SEHNR and CDR2 FQNEAQ (reference sequence). CDR3 residues: CASSGQGETGELFF. CDR3 DNA: TGTGCCAGCAGCGGACAGGGGGAGACCGGGGAGCTGTTTTTT. Together with reference TRBV7-9 and TRBJ2-2, the CDR3 gives the full variable domain: DTGVSQNPRHKITKRGQNVTFRCDPISEHNRLYWYRQTLGQGPEFLTYFQNEAQLEKSRLLSDRFSAERPKGSFSTLEIQRTEQGDSAMYLCASSGQGETGELFFGEGSRLTVL.

In this sample, this clone turned up a few times. The chain uses TRBV5-1 and TRBJ2-2, with 10 nucleotides matching TRBD1. After removal of 2 bases from V and 10 bases from J, the junction contained 8 bases not matched to a gene. This CDR3 spans 15 amino acids. Germline loops: CDR1 SGHRS, CDR2 YFSETQ. The DNA for the CDR3 is TGCGCCAGCAGCTTCTGGACAGGGGGGATCGTGGAGCTGTTTTTT. Protein sequence: CASSFWTGGIVELFF.

This clone appeared many times. The chain links TRBV13 to TRBJ1-1, with D possibly being TRBD1 (6 bases). Germline V gives CDR1 PRHDT, CDR2 FYEKMQ (reference sequence). Trimming removed 5 bases from V and 5 bases from J, with 21 bases in between. This CDR3 contains 16 residues. CDR3 amino acids: CASSATFGGPGTEAFF. The CDR3 bases are TGTGCCAGCAGCGCAACATTCGGGGGGCCAGGGACTGAAGCTTTCTTT.

This chain connects TRBV7-9 to TRBJ1-2; possibly TRBD1 for D (6 bases). Germline assignment: CDR1 SEHNR and CDR2 FQNEAQ (reference sequence). This CDR3 comprises 12 residues. Trimming shortened V by 8 bases and J by 4 bases, and 11 bases separated the two germline ends. Here the CDR3 reads CASSRTAYGYTF. The DNA of the CDR3 is TGTGCCAGCTCACGGACAGCCTATGGCTACACCTTC.

V is TRBV2 and J is TRBJ2-1; D gene uncertain. The CDR3 has 12 residues. The germline gives CDR1 SNHLY, CDR2 FYNNEI. Trimming removed 6 bases from V and 5 bases from J, with 8 bases in between. CDR3 loop: CASRELDNEQFF. The DNA for the CDR3 is TGTGCCAGCAGGGAGCTAGACAATGAGCAGTTCTTC.

CDR3 sequence reads: CASSPGQAGGTQYF. CDR3 nucleotide sequence: TGTGCCAGCTCTCCGGGACAGGCTGGAGGGACCCAGTACTTC. The chain links TRBV18 to TRBJ2-5; 8 bases map to TRBD1. This CDR3 contains 14 residues. Germline CDR1 and CDR2: KGHSH and LQKENI. With V trimmed by 6 bases and J by 7 bases, 10 bases remained unmatched.

This clone was found a few times. The chain couples TRBV9 to TRBJ1-6, with D uncertain. There are 14 residues in the CDR3. Trimming removed 3 bases from V and 5 bases from J, with 9 bases in between. CDR1 SGDLS and CDR2 YYNGEE come from the germline V gene. The CDR3 sequence: CASSARADNSPLHF. CDR3 sequence (DNA): TGTGCCAGCAGCGCTCGTGCGGATAATTCACCCCTCCACTTT. The full variable domain, completed using reference TRBV9 and TRBJ1-6, is DSGVTQTPKHLITATGQRVTLRCSPRSGDLSVYWYQQSLDQGLQFLIQYYNGEERAKGNILERFSAQQFPDLHSELNLSSLELGDSALYFCASSARADNSPLHFGNGTRLTVT.

The rearrangement joins TRBV7-6 to TRBJ2-7; 7 bases match TRBD1. The CDR3 totals 16 residues. Losses at the gene ends were 3 bases for V and 6 bases for J; bases not matched to a gene: 14. Germline V gene lookup returns CDR1 SGHVS and CDR2 FNYEAQ. Here the CDR3 reads CASSLSTGTVGLEQYF. CDR3 in DNA: TGTGCCAGCAGCTTGTCCACCGGGACAGTAGGACTCGAGCAGTACTTC.

The V call is TRBV6-1, the J call TRBJ2-1; TRBD1 matches 12 bases. Germline CDR1 reads MNHNS; CDR2 reads SASEGT. The CDR3 has 14 amino acids. The ends lost 8 bases at V and 6 bases at J; junction bases unmatched: 5. CDR3: CASGTGGVPNEQFF. In nucleotides, the CDR3 is TGTGCCAGCGGGACAGGGGGCGTCCCCAATGAGCAGTTCTTC.

CDR3 sequence: CASSPPAGDTQYF. CDR3 coding DNA: TGTGCCAGCAGTCCACCCGCCGGGGATACGCAGTATTTT. The chain recombines TRBV2 with TRBJ2-3; D gene ambiguous. This CDR3 contains 13 residues. Trimming shortened V by 5 bases and J by 6 bases, and 12 bases separated the two germline ends. Per germline, CDR1 SNHLY and CDR2 FYNNEI.

The V call is TRBV5-1, the J call TRBJ1-4; 7 bases are shared with TRBD1. This CDR3 comprises 13 residues. Trimming cost V 5 bases and J 10 bases; bases outside gene matches: 8. Germline V CDR1 and CDR2: SGHRS, YFSETQ. CDR3 nucleotide sequence: TGCGCCAGCAGACTCGGGACAGAGGGAAAACTGTTTTTT. Its translation: CASRLGTEGKLFF.

This clone occurred a few times. This chain joins TRBV11-2 and TRBJ2-5; TRBD1 is a possible D gene (6 bases). The DNA end is more similar to TRBJ2-7, so the J call may be wrong. The CDR3 consists of 15 residues. Germline V gene sequence: CDR1 SGHAT, CDR2 FQNNGV. The CDR3 region is CASSLNQGLNYEQYF. The CDR3 coding sequence is TGTGCCAGCAGCCTAAACCAGGGGCTAAACTACGAGCAGTACTTC.

A few counts support this clone. V and J are TRBV21-1 and TRBJ2-7; the listed D gene, TRBD2, was not tested against the DNA. TRBV21-1 constitutes a pseudogene. CDR3 length: 17 amino acids. The CDR3 loop reads CASSKAASGSVTYEQYF. As DNA, the CDR3 is TGTGCCAGCAGCAAAGCGGCTAGCGGGAGCGTCACCTACGAGCAGTACTTC.

V is TRBV29-1 and J is TRBJ2-1; D gene unclear. The CDR3 runs 11 residues. Germline CDR1 reads SQVTM; CDR2 reads ANQGSEA. Trimming stripped 3 bases from V and 3 bases from J, with 3 bases between. The DNA for the CDR3 is TGCAGCGTTGACCGCTACAATGAGCAGTTCTTC. Residues: CSVDRYNEQFF.

J is TRBJ2-1 and V is TRBV5-6, with TRBD1 matching over 10 bases. Looked up from germline, CDR1 is SGHDT and CDR2 is YYEEEE. CDR3 length: 16 amino acids. The trim removed 4 bases at V and 4 bases at J, leaving 8 bases unmatched. The CDR3 sequence is CASSHRQGAIYNEQFF. The CDR3 nucleotides read TGTGCCAGCAGCCATAGACAGGGGGCAATATACAATGAGCAGTTCTTC.